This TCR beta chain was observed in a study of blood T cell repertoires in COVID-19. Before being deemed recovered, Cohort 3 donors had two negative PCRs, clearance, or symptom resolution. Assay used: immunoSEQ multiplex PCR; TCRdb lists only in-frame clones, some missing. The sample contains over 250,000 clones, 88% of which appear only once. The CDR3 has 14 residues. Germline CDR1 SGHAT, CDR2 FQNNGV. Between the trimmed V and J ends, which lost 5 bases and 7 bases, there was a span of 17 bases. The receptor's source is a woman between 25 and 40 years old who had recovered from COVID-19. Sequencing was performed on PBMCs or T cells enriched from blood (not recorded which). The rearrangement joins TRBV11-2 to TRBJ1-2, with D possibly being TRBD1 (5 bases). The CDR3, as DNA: TGTGCCAGCAGCCCCGTTGGGGGGGTAGGTGGCTACACCTTC. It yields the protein CASSPVGGVGGYTF.